A single sample is the source of the 9 T cell receptor beta chains below, sequenced in a study of cytomegalovirus exposure and HLA in healthy donors. It was with 60 Vbeta and 13 Jbeta primers that the PCR ran. Data came from immunoSEQ multiplex PCR; TCRdb stores just in-frame clones and leaves some out. The sample includes approximately 190,000 clones, 75% to 80% seen only once; the top ten take about 6%. The specimen was PBMCs. The source of these receptors is a woman under 40 in good health and CMV-seropositive.

This rearrangement joins TRBV28 to TRBJ1-1, with a possible D match to TRBD1 (6 bases). The CDR3 extends over 14 amino acids. With 1 base removed from V and 1 base from J, the gap between germline ends came to 7 bases. The germline V gene has CDR1 MDHEN and CDR2 SYDVKM. CDR3 sequence (DNA): TGTGCCAGCAGTTTATTAGGGGGGAACACTGAAGCTTTCTTT. Its protein is CASSLLGGNTEAFF.

In this sample, this clone turned up a few times. The V and J genes are TRBV11-3 and TRBJ1-1; TRBD1 might be the D (5 bases). V lost 1 base and J 6 bases, leaving 9 bases between the germline ends. The CDR3 has 13 amino acids. The germline gives CDR1 SGHNT, CDR2 YENEEA. CDR3 coding DNA: TGTGCCAGCAGCTTAGCCAGGGTCGCTGAAGCTTTCTTT. Translating gives CASSLARVAEAFF. Filled out from reference TRBV11-3 and TRBJ1-1, the complete variable domain reads EAGVVQSPRYKIIEKKQPVAFWCNPISGHNTLYWYLQNLGQGPELLIRYENEEAVDDSQLPKDRFSAERLKGVDSTLKIQPAELGDSAVYLCASSLARVAEAFFGQGTRLTVV.

The chain uses TRBV27 and TRBJ2-5, with D uncertain. Per germline, CDR1 MNHEY and CDR2 SMNVEV (reference sequence). Trimming removed 6 bases from V and 2 bases from J, with 10 bases in between. CDR3 length equals 13 residues. This chain's CDR3 is CASSPKLQETQYF. The CDR3 DNA follows: TGTGCCAGCAGCCCCAAACTTCAAGAGACCCAGTACTTC.

The chain couples TRBV5-1 to TRBJ2-1; 7 nucleotides align to TRBD1. V shed 1 base and J 6 bases; nucleotides not matched to a gene: 4. There are 14 residues in the CDR3. Germline V gene data show CDR1 as SGHRS and CDR2 as YFSETQ. In DNA form, the CDR3 reads TGCGCCAGCAGCTTGACAGGGGCGCGCAATGAGCAGTTCTTC. Amino acid sequence: CASSLTGARNEQFF.

The genes are TRBV13 and TRBJ2-7; TRBD2 is a possible D gene (6 bases). CDR1 is PRHDT, CDR2 FYEKMQ, per germline (reference sequence). CDR3 length: 12 residues. The germline V and J ends were trimmed by 5 bases and 4 bases, with 9 bases remaining between them. The CDR3 DNA reads as TGTGCCAGCAGCCCACGGGGGTACGAGCAGTACTTC. It translates to CASSPRGYEQYF.

The chain links TRBV5-1 to TRBJ2-2; D gene uncertain. From germline, CDR1 is SGHRS and CDR2 YFSETQ. V lost 2 bases to trimming and J lost 0 bases, with 8 bases between them. The CDR3 runs to 15 residues. The CDR3 protein is CASSFGGPNTGELFF. In DNA form, the CDR3 reads TGCGCCAGCAGCTTTGGTGGCCCGAACACCGGGGAGCTGTTTTTT.

The rearrangement joins TRBV6-6 to TRBJ1-5, with D perhaps matching TRBD1 (5 bases). The CDR3 is made up of 15 amino acids. Per germline, CDR1 MNHNY and CDR2 SVGAGI (reference sequence). The ends were cut back, 6 bases at V and 2 bases at J, with 14 bases in the middle. The CDR3, as DNA: TGTGCCAGCAGCCGCGTCGGGGGAGGCAATCAGCCCCAGCATTTT. Its protein is CASSRVGGGNQPQHF.

The V gene is TRBV2, the J gene TRBJ2-3; D is ambiguous. Trimming cost V 2 bases and J 2 bases, with 14 bases left between them. The CDR3 loop spans 16 amino acids. From germline, CDR1 is SNHLY and CDR2 FYNNEI. The CDR3 nucleotides are TGTGCCAGCAGTGAATGGAGAGACGGATTCACAGATACGCAGTATTTT. It is translated as CASSEWRDGFTDTQYF.

The rearrangement uses TRBV6-5 and TRBJ1-2; the match to TRBD1 covers 9 bases. J lost 5 bases, V lost 2 bases, and 6 bases had no gene match. Germline assignment: CDR1 MNHEY and CDR2 SVGAGI. This CDR3 has 15 amino acids. CDR3 nucleotides: TGTGCCAGCAGTTACGTAGGACAGGGGAATTATGGCTACACCTTC. As protein: CASSYVGQGNYGYTF.